These 29 T cell receptor beta chains originate from one sample sequenced in a study of glioma-infiltrating T cells after dendritic cell vaccination. TCRdb's table, derived via immunoSEQ multiplex PCR, lists solely in-frame clones and lacks some. The profile covers approximately 82,000 clones, with roughly 90% appearing a single time and 3.2% taken by the ten largest. The sample was blood, taken before dendritic cell vaccination. These receptors came from a human donor with glioblastoma.

The V and J genes are TRBV29-1 and TRBJ1-2, with TRBD1 matching 8 bases. The V and J ends lost 6 bases and 5 bases, in that order; junction bases with no gene match: 5. The V gene's germline CDR1 is SQVTM and CDR2 ANQGSEA. The length of the CDR3 is 12 residues. The CDR3 region is CSVAGGRYGYTF. The CDR3 bases are TGCAGCGTAGCAGGGGGCCGGTATGGCTACACCTTC. The entire variable domain, with the rest obtained from reference TRBV29-1 and TRBJ1-2, is as follows: SAVISQKPSRDICQRGTSLTIQCQVDSQVTMMFWYRQQPGQSLTLIATANQGSEATYESGFVIDKFPISRPNLTFSTLTVSNMSPEDSSIYLCSVAGGRYGYTFGSGTRLTVV.

This chain uses TRBV5-1 with TRBJ1-1, with 7 bases fitting TRBD1. In germline, CDR1 is SGHRS, CDR2 YFSETQ. Trimming at V came to 0 bases and at J to 1 base, leaving 3 bases not matched to a gene. CDR3 length: 15 amino acids. The CDR3 DNA is TGCGCCAGCAGCTTGGTAGGACAGGCGAACACTGAAGCTTTCTTT. Translation gives CASSLVGQANTEAFF.

This rearrangement joins TRBV5-4 to TRBJ2-3; 10 nucleotides line up with TRBD2. The length of the CDR3 is 15 residues. CDR1 is SGHNT and CDR2 is YYREEE in the germline V gene (reference sequence). Trimming cost V 0 bases and J 9 bases; bases outside gene matches: 7. In DNA, the CDR3 is TGTGCCAGCAGCTTGGGGGCTAGCGGGGGAGTGACGCAGTATTTT. Translated, it gives CASSLGASGGVTQYF.

The J gene is TRBJ2-1, the V gene TRBV6-5, with 7 bases that match TRBD1. This CDR3 has 16 residues. In germline, CDR1 is MNHEY, CDR2 SVGAGI. Germline trimming cut 0 bases from V and 4 bases from J; bases unmatched to any gene: 6. The CDR3 bases are TGTGCCAGCAGTTACTCTGCAGGGACAGCTTACAATGAGCAGTTCTTC. Translation: CASSYSAGTAYNEQFF.

V is TRBV7-8 and J is TRBJ2-5, with 8 bases identical to TRBD1. Germline-derived CDR1 and CDR2 are SGHVS and FQNEAQ. J lost 4 bases, V lost 5 bases, and 6 bases had no gene match. The CDR3 is made up of 14 amino acids. The CDR3 sequence is CASSTRGRRETQYF. For the CDR3, the DNA is TGTGCCAGCAGCACCAGGGGGCGGAGAGAGACCCAGTACTTC.

CDR3 nucleotides: TGTGCCAGCAGCCCCGGACTGTACGGCTACACCTTC. Its translation is CASSPGLYGYTF. J is TRBJ1-2 and V is TRBV7-9, with D hard to call. The CDR3 runs to 12 residues. The V and J ends lost 5 bases and 8 bases respectively, with 12 bases between them. Looked up from germline, CDR1 is SEHNR and CDR2 is FQNEAQ (reference sequence).

This chain connects TRBV13 to TRBJ2-3; D call uncertain. The CDR3 runs 13 residues. The V and J ends lost 6 bases and 0 bases respectively, with 7 bases between them. CDR1 is PRHDT and CDR2 is FYEKMQ in the germline V gene (reference sequence). The CDR3 sequence is CASSSSSTDTQYF. The CDR3 nucleotides are TGTGCCAGCAGTTCCTCTAGCACAGATACGCAGTATTTT.

This chain connects TRBV19 to TRBJ2-7; TRBD1 agrees at 9 bases. This CDR3 region has 15 residues. CDR1 is LNHDA, CDR2 SQIVND, per germline (reference sequence). The V and J ends lost 3 bases and 3 bases, in that order; junction bases with no gene match: 6. The CDR3 region has the DNA TGTGCCAGTAGTATTGGGGGACAGGGAGTCTACGAGCAGTACTTC. Encoded protein: CASSIGGQGVYEQYF.

This clone was observed a single time. The CDR3 nucleotides read TGCGCCAGCAGTCGGAATATAGGAGGGGATGAGCAGTTCTTC. Its protein product is CASSRNIGGDEQFF. The chain carries TRBV23-1 and TRBJ2-1; a possible D gene is TRBD2 (6 bases). TRBV23-1 is placed among ORFs of uncertain function. The CDR3 is 14 amino acids. V gave up 4 bases and J gave up 8 bases, with 15 bases separating them.

The rearrangement links TRBV5-4 to TRBJ2-3, with TRBD2 as a possible D gene (6 bases). The CDR3 sequence is 15 residues long. Between the trimmed V and J ends, which lost 0 bases and 1 base, there was a span of 9 bases. The germline V gene encodes CDR1 SGHNT and CDR2 YYREEE (reference sequence). The CDR3 loop is CASSLEGLGTDTQYF. The CDR3 DNA reads TGTGCCAGCAGCTTGGAGGGACTTGGCACAGATACGCAGTATTTT.

The chain employs TRBV9 and TRBJ1-1; D gene ambiguous. V lost 3 bases and J lost 0, with 6 bases in between. Germline assignment: CDR1 SGDLS and CDR2 YYNGEE. The CDR3 is 13 amino acids. CDR3 sequence: CASSGHMNTEAFF. DNA of the CDR3: TGTGCCAGCAGCGGGCATATGAACACTGAAGCTTTCTTT.

In its sample, this clone was seen once. The V call is TRBV7-3, the J call TRBJ1-4; 7 bases are shared with TRBD1. Trimming at V came to 5 bases and at J to 8 bases, leaving 8 bases not matched to a gene. CDR3 length: 14 residues. CDR1 and CDR2 from the germline V gene are SGHTA and FQGTGA. CDR3 coding DNA: TGTGCCAGCAGCATACAGGGGAGAGAAGAAAAACTGTTTTTT. This translates into CASSIQGREEKLFF.

The chain uses TRBV5-1 and TRBJ2-2, with 9 bases aligning to TRBD1. V was pared by 6 bases and J by 4 bases, with 7 bases of the junction left unmatched. Germline lookup yields CDR1 SGHRS and CDR2 YFSETQ. The CDR3 covers 15 residues. This CDR3 reads CASTLQGAGTGELFF. The CDR3 region has the DNA TGCGCCAGCACACTACAGGGGGCCGGCACCGGGGAGCTGTTTTTT.

The chain recombines TRBV6-5 with TRBJ2-7; 7 bases align to TRBD1. The CDR3 consists of 13 residues. V shed 2 bases, J shed 3 bases, and the junction held 1 base outside the gene matches. Germline loops: CDR1 MNHEY, CDR2 SVGAGI. The CDR3 bases are TGTGCCAGCAGTTACCGGGACAGCTACGAGCAGTACTTC. As protein: CASSYRDSYEQYF.

This chain connects TRBV28 to TRBJ2-7, with 7 bases aligning to TRBD1. V lost 3 bases and J lost 2; bases outside the gene matches: 7. The CDR3 totals 15 residues. The germline V gene has CDR1 MDHEN and CDR2 SYDVKM. In DNA, the CDR3 is TGTGCCAGCAGTTTGCGGCAGGGGGTCCCCTACGAGCAGTACTTC. Protein: CASSLRQGVPYEQYF.

This chain joins TRBV5-1 and TRBJ2-7; 10 bases match TRBD1. The germline V gene has CDR1 SGHRS and CDR2 YFSETQ. With 3 bases clipped from V and 4 bases from J, the junction kept 4 bases outside the gene matches. The CDR3 consists of 14 residues. CDR3 amino acids: CASSSGTGVYEQYF. CDR3 DNA: TGCGCCAGCAGCTCCGGGACAGGGGTGTACGAGCAGTACTTC.

The CDR3 sequence is CASSLMGGIRTEAFF. The CDR3 coding sequence is TGTGCCAGCAGCTTAATGGGGGGGATCCGCACTGAAGCTTTCTTT. The chain is built from TRBV7-3 and TRBJ1-1; tentative D call: TRBD1 (5 bases). The ends were cut back, 1 base at V and 4 bases at J, with 13 bases in the middle. From germline, CDR1 is SGHTA and CDR2 FQGTGA. CDR3 length equals 15 residues. Variable domain in full (rest from reference TRBV7-3 and TRBJ1-1): GAGVSQTPSNKVTEKGKYVELRCDPISGHTALYWYRQSLGQGPEFLIYFQGTGAADDSGLPNDRFFAVRPEGSVSTLKIQRTERGDSAVYLCASSLMGGIRTEAFFGQGTRLTVV.

The chain links TRBV4-1 to TRBJ2-7; 7 bases line up with TRBD2. V gave up 3 bases and J gave up 3 bases; unmatched junction bases: 8. Germline V gene lookup returns CDR1 MGHRA and CDR2 YSYEKL. The CDR3 contains 15 residues. CDR3 residues: CASSHRTGGLYEQYF. Here the CDR3 DNA reads TGCGCCAGCAGCCACCGGACGGGAGGACTCTACGAGCAGTACTTC.

The V and J genes are TRBV9 and TRBJ2-3; 8 bases map to TRBD2. In germline, CDR1 is SGDLS, CDR2 YYNGEE. The junction had 6 bases not matched to a gene; V was cut back by 0 bases and J by 3 bases. The CDR3 length is 16 residues. This chain's CDR3 is CASSVAAGGVTDTQYF. CDR3 sequence (DNA): TGTGCCAGCAGCGTAGCTGCCGGGGGGGTGACAGATACGCAGTATTTT.

This sequence joins TRBV29-1 and TRBJ2-3; 10 nucleotides align to TRBD2. The CDR3 is 14 residues long. The V gene end was trimmed by 6 bases and the J gene end by 5 bases; junction bases not matched to a gene: 8. Germline lookup yields CDR1 SQVTM and CDR2 ANQGSEA. DNA of the CDR3: TGCAGCGTCAGGCAAGCGGGAGGGTTAGATACGCAGTATTTT. Translation gives CSVRQAGGLDTQYF.

The rearrangement links TRBV10-2 to TRBJ2-7, with a weak D call TRBD1 (6 bases). Deletions cut 8 bases from V and 5 bases from J, with 25 bases between. Germline V gene lookup returns CDR1 WSHSY and CDR2 SAAADI. The CDR3 has 16 residues. The CDR3 region has the DNA TGCGCCAGCTCCCGGGACACGAAGGGTCGGCTAAACGAGCAGTACTTC. Its translation is CASSRDTKGRLNEQYF.

The chain is built from TRBV2 and TRBJ1-5; D is undetermined. Trimming stripped 3 bases from V and 4 bases from J, with 4 bases between. The germline CDR1 and CDR2 sequences are SNHLY and FYNNEI. The CDR3 has 12 residues. In nucleotides, the CDR3 is TGTGCCAGCAGTGAGAGGAATCAGCCCCAGCATTTT. Its translation: CASSERNQPQHF.

This rearrangement joins TRBV4-1 to TRBJ2-3, with D tentatively TRBD1 (6 bases). The ends were cut back, 5 bases at V and 3 bases at J, with 21 bases in the middle. This CDR3 comprises 17 residues. Germline CDR1 MGHRA, CDR2 YSYEKL. The CDR3 is CASSYQYRTTGTDTQYF. CDR3 nucleotide sequence: TGCGCCAGCAGCTACCAATATCGTACGACAGGTACAGATACGCAGTATTTT.

This clone was seen once. The chain links TRBV9 to TRBJ1-2; a weak D match, TRBD1 (6 bases). V was shortened by 2 bases and J by 0 bases, with 11 bases between the two germline ends. Germline values: CDR1 SGDLS, CDR2 YYNGEE. The CDR3 covers 15 residues. Here the CDR3 reads CASSVHGTTNYGYTF. The CDR3 coding sequence is TGTGCCAGCAGCGTGCACGGGACAACTAACTATGGCTACACCTTC.

The genes are TRBV30 and TRBJ1-5; 7 bases fit TRBD1. V lost 0 bases, J lost 0 bases, and 11 bases stayed unmatched. The CDR3 consists of 18 residues. Per the germline V gene, CDR1 is GTSNPN and CDR2 is SVGIG (reference sequence). CDR3 sequence (DNA): TGTGCCTGGAGTGTATGGGCAGGGGGAGATAATAGCAATCAGCCCCAGCATTTT. Protein sequence: CAWSVWAGGDNSNQPQHF.

The chain has TRBV14 and TRBJ2-5; no clear D gene. From germline, CDR1 is SGHDN and CDR2 FVKESK. V was trimmed by 1 base and J by 5 bases, leaving 8 bases between them. This CDR3 is 13 amino acids long. CDR3 sequence: CASSQVPGETQYF. Written as DNA, the CDR3 is TGTGCCAGCAGCCAAGTCCCCGGGGAGACCCAGTACTTC.

J is TRBJ1-2 and V is TRBV30; 10 bases agree with TRBD1. This CDR3 is 16 amino acids long. Germline CDR1 is GTSNPN and CDR2 is SVGIG (reference sequence). With 3 bases clipped from V and 8 bases from J, the junction kept 15 bases outside the gene matches. CDR3 DNA: TGTGCCTGGAGCACGGGACAGGGGAGTCATGTCGGGGGCTACACCTTC. It codes for CAWSTGQGSHVGGYTF.

The rearrangement uses TRBV27 and TRBJ2-5; 12 bases line up with TRBD1. The J call may be in error: the DNA end matches TRBJ2-7 better. This CDR3 contains 19 residues. Germline V gene lookup returns CDR1 MNHEY and CDR2 SMNVEV (reference sequence). The CDR3 is CASSLPKKGTGGFIYEQYF. DNA for the CDR3: TGTGCCAGCAGTTTACCGAAGAAGGGGACAGGGGGCTTTATCTACGAGCAGTACTTC.

The V call is TRBV28, the J call TRBJ2-7, with a tentative D call TRBD2 (5 bases). V was cut by 5 bases and J by 2 bases, with 19 bases left in between. CDR3 size: 16 residues. Germline CDR1 and CDR2: MDHEN and SYDVKM. The CDR3 DNA reads TGTGCCAGCAGTCCTTACTCTCGGACTCACGCCTACGAGCAGTACTTC. As protein: CASSPYSRTHAYEQYF.